The 32 T cell receptor beta chains in this list originate from one sample, sequenced in a study of blood T cell repertoires in COVID-19. Method: immunoSEQ multiplex PCR; TCRdb's copy keeps in-frame clones and lacks some. The sample lists fewer than 180,000 clones, about 86% seen once, with around 3.3% in the top ten. The material sequenced was peripheral blood. The source of these receptors is a man between 65 and 79 years old with acute or convalescent COVID-19.

The rearrangement uses TRBV29-1 and TRBJ1-4; tentative D call: TRBD1 (6 bases). Deletions cut 6 bases from V and 8 bases from J, with 19 bases between. The CDR3 has 14 residues. The germline V gene encodes CDR1 SQVTM and CDR2 ANQGSEA. In nucleotides, the CDR3 is TGCAGCGTCCGAGGGGGTACAGATCCCGAAAAACTGTTTTTT. It codes for CSVRGGTDPEKLFF.

The chain carries TRBV19 and TRBJ2-3; no clear D gene. The CDR3 has 14 amino acids. The germline V and J ends were trimmed by 0 bases and 0 bases, with 4 bases remaining between them. In germline, CDR1 is LNHDA, CDR2 SQIVND (reference sequence). CDR3 protein: CASSIDGSTDTQYF. The CDR3 nucleotides read TGTGCCAGTAGTATAGACGGGAGCACAGATACGCAGTATTTT.

The CDR3 loop is CASSPSGVTDTQYF. The DNA of the CDR3 is TGTGCCAGCAGCCCCTCGGGGGTCACAGATACGCAGTATTTT. The rearrangement links TRBV5-4 to TRBJ2-3, with D perhaps TRBD2 (6 bases). This CDR3 contains 14 residues. V was shortened by 4 bases and J by 2 bases, with 11 bases between the two germline ends. Germline loops: CDR1 SGHNT, CDR2 YYREEE (reference sequence).

The chain couples TRBV19 to TRBJ1-2; 7 bases match TRBD1. Germline loops: CDR1 LNHDA, CDR2 SQIVND (reference sequence). CDR3 length: 14 residues. With 7 bases clipped from V and 1 base from J, the junction kept 6 bases outside the gene matches. This CDR3 reads CASKQGPINYGYTF. The CDR3 DNA follows: TGTGCCAGTAAACAGGGGCCGATTAACTATGGCTACACCTTC.

V is TRBV6-5 and J is TRBJ1-2; D call uncertain. Germline loops: CDR1 MNHEY, CDR2 SVGAGI. V lost 9 bases to trimming and J lost 1 base, with 12 bases between them. CDR3 length: 13 amino acids. CDR3 DNA sequence: TGTGCCAGTACCAGCAGGAATAACTATGGCTACACCTTC. Protein: CASTSRNNYGYTF.

The genes are TRBV13 and TRBJ2-3; 8 positions agree with TRBD1. CDR1 and CDR2 (germline): PRHDT, FYEKMQ (reference sequence). Trimming removed 5 bases from V and 4 bases from J; junction bases left unmatched: 5. The CDR3 consists of 14 residues. The CDR3 protein is CASSTRTGSDTQYF. CDR3 sequence (DNA): TGTGCCAGCAGCACTCGGACAGGGTCAGATACGCAGTATTTT.

This chain links TRBV5-4 with TRBJ2-1; a possible D gene is TRBD2 (6 bases). There are 15 residues in the CDR3. V was trimmed by 4 bases and J by 6 bases, leaving 17 bases between them. CDR1 is SGHNT, CDR2 YYREEE, per germline (reference sequence). Here the CDR3 DNA reads TGTGCCAGCAGCGAACCCCCGGGAGTAGTCAATGAGCAGTTCTTC. As protein: CASSEPPGVVNEQFF. Filled out from reference TRBV5-4 and TRBJ2-1, the complete variable domain reads ETGVTQSPTHLIKTRGQQVTLRCSSQSGHNTVSWYQQALGQGPQFIFQYYREEENGRGNFPPRFSGLQFPNYSSELNVNALELDDSALYLCASSEPPGVVNEQFFGPGTRLTVL.

The chain carries TRBV7-9 and TRBJ2-5; no reliable D call. CDR3 size: 14 residues. Deletions cut 5 bases from V and 4 bases from J, with 14 bases between. Germline CDR1 reads SEHNR; CDR2 reads FQNEAQ (reference sequence). CDR3 residues: CASSPTARVETQYF. The CDR3 nucleotides read TGTGCCAGCAGCCCCACCGCGAGAGTAGAGACCCAGTACTTC.

This clone showed up just once. The chain links TRBV6-2 or TRBV6-3 to TRBJ1-5, with 8 positions matching TRBD1. Germline V CDR1 and CDR2: MNHEY, SVGEGT. With V trimmed by 5 bases and J by 6 bases, 9 bases remained unmatched. The CDR3 extends over 15 amino acids. CDR3 protein: CASSLRTGRSQPQHF. DNA of the CDR3: TGTGCCAGCAGTCTTCGGACAGGGAGAAGTCAGCCCCAGCATTTT.

This clone was observed a single time. This CDR3 is CAWTTGLELFF. CDR3 in DNA: TGTGCCTGGACGACAGGGTTGGAGCTGTTTTTT. The V call is TRBV30, the J call TRBJ2-2, with TRBD1 identical over 7 bases. The CDR3 is 11 amino acids. Germline loops: CDR1 GTSNPN, CDR2 SVGIG (reference sequence). The junction had 3 bases not matched to a gene; V was cut back by 4 bases and J by 10 bases.

This chain links TRBV25-1 with TRBJ1-1; no firm D call. Per germline, CDR1 MGHDK and CDR2 SYGVNS. The CDR3 is 14 amino acids. Trimming removed 4 bases from V and 0 bases from J, with 9 bases in between. The CDR3 DNA reads as TGTGCCAGCAGTGGACCAACAGTGAACACTGAAGCTTTCTTT. It is translated as CASSGPTVNTEAFF.

J is TRBJ2-4 and V is TRBV5-3; TRBD2 matches 8 bases. TRBV5-3 is an ORF; its function is uncertain. Trimming cost V 4 bases and J 0 bases; bases outside gene matches: 6. The CDR3 contains 16 residues. The chain's CDR3 is CARSPGLALAKNIQYF. CDR3 nucleotides: TGTGCCAGAAGCCCCGGACTAGCTTTAGCCAAAAACATTCAGTACTTC.

This clone was seen a few times. The chain employs TRBV6-5 and TRBJ2-2; D gene unclear. V lost 6 bases and J lost 7, with 6 bases in between. The CDR3 spans 11 residues. CDR1 and CDR2 from the germline V gene are MNHEY and SVGAGI. CDR3 protein: CASRGIGELFF. The CDR3 DNA reads TGTGCCAGCAGGGGCATCGGGGAGCTGTTTTTT.

The rearrangement joins TRBV15 to TRBJ1-6; no reliable D call. Germline V gene data show CDR1 as LNHNV and CDR2 as YYDKDF (reference sequence). V was cut by 5 bases and J by 4 bases, with 6 bases left in between. The CDR3 is 13 residues long. DNA for the CDR3: TGTGCCACCAGCGAGGATTATAATTCACCCCTCCACTTT. It yields the protein CATSEDYNSPLHF. Variable domain in full (rest from reference TRBV15 and TRBJ1-6): DAMVIQNPRYQVTQFGKPVTLSCSQTLNHNVMYWYQQKSSQAPKLLFHYYDKDFNNEADTPDNFQSRRPNTSFCFLDIRSPGLGDTAMYLCATSEDYNSPLHFGNGTRLTVT.

V is TRBV6-5 and J is TRBJ2-2; 8 bases are shared with TRBD1. There are 15 residues in the CDR3. CDR1 and CDR2 (germline): MNHEY, SVGAGI. J was trimmed by 4 bases and V by 4 bases; bases with no gene match: 5. Written as DNA, the CDR3 is TGTGCCAGCAGTTCCGGACAGGGTCTCACCGGGGAGCTGTTTTTT. This codes for CASSSGQGLTGELFF.

The V call is TRBV7-9, the J call TRBJ2-3, with no clear D. The V gene lost 5 bases and the J gene lost 3 bases, with 18 bases spanning the gap. The CDR3 is made up of 16 amino acids. The germline V gene has CDR1 SEHNR and CDR2 FQNEAQ (reference sequence). The CDR3 bases are TGTGCCAGCAGCCCCGGTACGTTGGGCCCGACAGATACGCAGTATTTT. Its protein is CASSPGTLGPTDTQYF.

J is TRBJ2-1 and V is TRBV11-2; 9 bases fit TRBD2. CDR3 length equals 14 residues. The V and J ends lost 8 bases and 4 bases, in that order; junction bases with no gene match: 6. Germline V CDR1 and CDR2: SGHAT, FQNNGV. The CDR3 region is CASARREGYNEQFF. The CDR3 DNA follows: TGTGCCAGCGCTCGGCGGGAGGGTTACAATGAGCAGTTCTTC.

V usage is TRBV27 and J usage is TRBJ2-7; 11 nucleotides align to TRBD2. Germline values: CDR1 MNHEY, CDR2 SMNVEV (reference sequence). The CDR3 covers 15 residues. The junction had 11 bases not matched to a gene; V was cut back by 5 bases and J by 8 bases. The CDR3 protein is CASSPRQIAGGKQYF. The CDR3, as DNA: TGTGCCAGCAGTCCACGACAGATAGCGGGAGGGAAGCAGTACTTC.

The chain recombines TRBV6-2 or TRBV6-3 with TRBJ1-1, with unresolved D. Germline-derived CDR1 and CDR2 are MNHEY and SVGEGT. The CDR3 is 13 amino acids. V was cut by 2 bases and J by 2 bases, with 6 bases left in between. The CDR3 protein is CASSYIANTEAFF. In nucleotides, the CDR3 is TGTGCCAGCAGTTACATAGCAAACACTGAAGCTTTCTTT.

The chain is built from TRBV28 and TRBJ1-3; 8 bases align to TRBD1. V lost 6 bases to trimming and J lost 1 base; unmatched junction nucleotides: 8. The CDR3 sequence is 16 residues long. CDR1 and CDR2 from the germline V gene are MDHEN and SYDVKM. In nucleotides, the CDR3 is TGTGCCAGCAGCTATGGACAGGGATTATCTGGAAACACCATATATTTT. Protein product: CASSYGQGLSGNTIYF.

About this clone: The junction departs from the called germline gene at one end, perhaps through a read error. The rearrangement uses TRBV6-5 and TRBJ2-2; maybe TRBD2 (6 bases). Germline V CDR1 and CDR2: MNHEY, SVGAGI. The length of the CDR3 is 16 residues. This chain's CDR3 is CASSNSQAGGTGELFF. CDR3 coding DNA: TGTGCCAGCAGTAACTCCCAAGCGGGTGGCACCGGGGAGCTGTTTTTT.

The V and J genes are TRBV7-2 and TRBJ1-4; 7 bases match TRBD1. Germline V gene data show CDR1 as SGHTA and CDR2 as FQGNSA. The CDR3 covers 13 residues. The ends lost 8 bases at V and 8 bases at J; junction bases unmatched: 8. The CDR3 loop reads CASAGGIREKLFF. The CDR3 DNA reads as TGTGCCAGCGCAGGGGGAATAAGGGAAAAACTGTTTTTT.

V is TRBV6-2 or TRBV6-3 and J is TRBJ2-7; 10 bases agree with TRBD1. Germline V lookup: CDR1 MNHEY, CDR2 SVGEGT. J was trimmed by 3 bases and V by 2 bases; bases with no gene match: 4. The CDR3 spans 15 residues. The CDR3 protein is CASSYGDRGYYEQYF. In nucleotides, the CDR3 is TGTGCCAGCAGTTACGGGGACAGGGGATACTACGAGCAGTACTTC.

The chain is built from TRBV27 and TRBJ1-3; maybe TRBD1 (5 bases). Germline-derived CDR1 and CDR2 are MNHEY and SMNVEV (reference sequence). The CDR3 extends over 13 amino acids. The V and J ends lost 4 bases and 4 bases respectively, with 8 bases between them. This chain's CDR3 is CASSSGIGNTIYF. CDR3 sequence (DNA): TGTGCCAGCAGTTCAGGGATCGGAAACACCATATATTTT.

CDR3 nucleotides: TGTGCCAGCAGCTTAGTTGGTGCGGGCTCCTACAATGAGCAGTTCTTC. Its translation: CASSLVGAGSYNEQFF. The J gene is TRBJ2-1, the V gene TRBV7-2; D may be TRBD2 (5 bases). The CDR3 has 16 amino acids. V dropped 1 base and J dropped 0 bases, with 10 bases sitting between them. Germline CDR1 SGHTA, CDR2 FQGNSA.

CDR3 in DNA: TGCGCCAGCAGCCAAGATCTTGGACTAGCGGGAGATTACGAGCAGTACTTC. The encoded protein is CASSQDLGLAGDYEQYF. The chain is built from TRBV4-3 and TRBJ2-7, with 13 bases lining up with TRBD2. The CDR3 has 17 residues. The trim removed 0 bases at V and 4 bases at J, leaving 6 bases unmatched. The V gene's germline CDR1 is LGHNA and CDR2 YSLEER.

The rearrangement links TRBV11-1 to TRBJ2-1; 8 bases match TRBD2. Germline-derived CDR1 and CDR2 are SGHAT and FQDESV (reference sequence). The J segment lost 9 bases and the V segment lost 6 bases, leaving 13 bases of the junction unmatched. The CDR3 has 15 residues. CDR3 DNA sequence: TGTGCCAGCAGTATTCTTAGGGTGGCGGGAGGTGAGCAGTTCTTC. Translated: CASSILRVAGGEQFF.

J is TRBJ2-2 and V is TRBV5-5; tentatively, D is TRBD2 (5 bases). The CDR3 covers 13 residues. Trimming cost V 1 base and J 6 bases, with 7 bases left between them. Germline CDR1 is SGHKS and CDR2 is YYEKEE (reference sequence). The CDR3 nucleotides read TGTGCCAGCAGCTTGAGAGGGTCCGGGGAGCTGTTTTTT. Protein: CASSLRGSGELFF.

This clone has at least ten counts. The rearrangement links TRBV6-6 to TRBJ2-7, with 13 nucleotides matching TRBD2. CDR1 and CDR2 (germline): MNHNY, SVGAGI (reference sequence). V shed 5 bases, J shed 4 bases, and the junction held 20 bases outside the gene matches. This CDR3 is 20 amino acids long. The CDR3 nucleotides read TGTGCCAGCAGTCCTTTCCCCCCGCACCCAAAGGGACTAGCGGGGTACGAGCAGTACTTC. Residues: CASSPFPPHPKGLAGYEQYF.

The chain carries TRBV3-1 (or the pseudogene TRBV3-2) and TRBJ2-2; 7 bases are a match to TRBD1. Germline CDR1 is LGHDT and CDR2 is YNNKEL (reference sequence). This CDR3 has 21 residues. After removal of 0 bases from V and 5 bases from J, the junction contained 21 bases not matched to a gene. The CDR3 DNA sequence: TGTGCCAGCAGCCAAGATGGGACAGTTCAAGCCCAACCACTAGGGACCGGGGAGCTGTTTTTT. This encodes CASSQDGTVQAQPLGTGELFF.

The chain has TRBV6-2 or TRBV6-3 and TRBJ2-6; 7 positions match TRBD1. Trimming took 2 bases from V and 3 from J; bases not matched to a gene: 10. The CDR3 runs 18 residues. Per germline, CDR1 MNHEY and CDR2 SVGEGT. The CDR3 coding sequence is TGTGCCAGCAGTTACGGTTCAGGGGGATTGAGTGGGGCCAACGTCCTGACTTTC. Translating it yields CASSYGSGGLSGANVLTF.

The chain combines TRBV5-8 with TRBJ2-2, with D unclear. Germline CDR1 is SGHTS and CDR2 is YDEGEE. Trimming pared 0 bases from V and 4 bases from J, leaving 10 bases between. This CDR3 has 15 amino acids. CDR3 coding DNA: TGTGCCAGCAGCTTGGCAGTGGCCTCCACCGGGGAGCTGTTTTTT. Protein product: CASSLAVASTGELFF.